The clone carrying this T cell receptor beta chain was recorded a few times. Its antigen is not known. Since a much larger clone is just one base distant, this may be a read error. Other DNA sequences in this specimen translate into the identical CDR3. Sorted CD4+ subsets: naive, central memory, regulatory, stem cell-like memory (CD45RO/CCR7/CD25/CD127/CD95/CD27 panel). From germline, CDR1 is SGHRS and CDR2 YFSETQ. This CDR3 comprises 15 residues. V lost 1 base to trimming and J lost 6 bases, with 11 bases between them. The investigators reverse transcribed all of the isolated RNA, so they sequenced expressed TCRB transcripts. Using immunoSEQ multiplex PCR, the repertoire was profiled, and TCRdb retains in-frame clones only, with some absent. This table has about 140,000 clones, roughly 10% appearing once. The data were obtained in a study of beta chain features in type 1 diabetes. At the level of the study: The patient and healthy donor groups were comparable for age, gender and cell yields.

Findings and caveats of the study: Diminished insertions and augmented deletions at VDJ junctions characterized type 1 diabetes patients.

This clonotype was obtained from a woman aged 40-49 years in good health. This sequence joins TRBV5-1 and TRBJ1-6; a possible D gene is TRBD1 (6 bases). Sample: central memory CD4+ T cells from blood. The CDR3 region has the DNA TGCGCCAGCAGCTTGCGTCAGGGGACTAATTCACCCCTCCACTTT. It codes for CASSLRQGTNSPLHF. Together with reference TRBV5-1 and TRBJ1-6, the CDR3 gives the full variable domain: KAGVTQTPRYLIKTRGQQVTLSCSPISGHRSVSWYQQTPGQGLQFLFEYFSETQRNKGNFPGRFSGRQFSNSRSEMNVSTLELGDSALYLCASSLRQGTNSPLHFGNGTRLTVT.